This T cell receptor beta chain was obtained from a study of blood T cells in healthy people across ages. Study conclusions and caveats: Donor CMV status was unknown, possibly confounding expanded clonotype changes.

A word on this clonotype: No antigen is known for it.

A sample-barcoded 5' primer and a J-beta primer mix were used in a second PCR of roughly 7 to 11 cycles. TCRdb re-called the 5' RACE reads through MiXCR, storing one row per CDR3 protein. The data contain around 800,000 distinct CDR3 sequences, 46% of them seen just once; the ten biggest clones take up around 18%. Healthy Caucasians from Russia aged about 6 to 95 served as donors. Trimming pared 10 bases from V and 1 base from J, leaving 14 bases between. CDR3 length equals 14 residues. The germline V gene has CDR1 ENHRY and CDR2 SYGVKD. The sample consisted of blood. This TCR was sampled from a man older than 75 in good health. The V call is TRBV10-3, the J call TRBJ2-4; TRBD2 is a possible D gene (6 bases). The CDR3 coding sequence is TGTGCCACGGGGGTATCAGAGGCCAAAAACATTCAGTACTTC. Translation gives CATGVSEAKNIQYF.